The source of this T cell receptor beta chain is a study of cytomegalovirus exposure and HLA in healthy donors. PCR involved 60 Vbeta and 13 Jbeta primers. Produced via immunoSEQ multiplex PCR; TCRdb's table is partial and in-frame only. In the table there are just over 200,000 clones, about two thirds of which are singletons. The CDR3 has 16 residues. CDR1 and CDR2 (germline): SGDLS, YYNGEE. V dropped 4 bases and J dropped 3; count of bases not matched to a gene: 11. The J gene is TRBJ2-7, the V gene TRBV9; TRBD1 matches 9 bases. Sequencing was done on a sample of PBMCs. This clonotype was obtained from a middle-aged man in good health and CMV-seropositive. CDR3 DNA: TGTGCCAGCAGCACCCGACAGGGGGTAACAGTCTACGAGCAGTACTTC. Translating gives CASSTRQGVTVYEQYF. The full variable domain, rest sourced from reference TRBV9 and TRBJ2-7, is DSGVTQTPKHLITATGQRVTLRCSPRSGDLSVYWYQQSLDQGLQFLIQYYNGEERAKGNILERFSAQQFPDLHSELNLSSLELGDSALYFCASSTRQGVTVYEQYFGPGTRLTVT.